Presented here are 18 T cell receptor beta chains from one specimen sequenced in a study of CD8 T cells in Susac syndrome. Reverse transcription of about 0.5 to 1 ug RNA was carried out with random hexamers. TCRdb redid the calling of the immunoSEQ multiplex PCR reads with MiXCR, one entry per CDR3 protein. This table has roughly 120,000 distinct CDR3 sequences, 94% appearing once. The specimen sequenced was CD4+ T cells from PBMCs. The source is a human donor in good health.

The chain joins TRBV20-1 to TRBJ2-3; 8 nucleotides line up with TRBD2. This CDR3 comprises 14 residues. The germline CDR1 and CDR2 sequences are DFQATT and SNEGSKA (reference sequence). V lost 4 bases to trimming and J lost 1 base; unmatched junction nucleotides: 4. As DNA, the CDR3 is TGCAGTGCTAATAAAGCGGGAGGCACAGATACGCAGTATTTT. Translation gives CSANKAGGTDTQYF.

The gene calls are TRBV2 and TRBJ2-1; 13 positions agree with TRBD2. The J segment lost 8 bases and the V segment lost 3 bases, leaving 19 bases of the junction unmatched. CDR1 and CDR2 (germline): SNHLY, FYNNEI. CDR3 length equals 20 residues. This CDR3 is CASSEGGTSGKIRWYDEQFF. The DNA for the CDR3 is TGTGCCAGCAGTGAGGGGGGGACTAGCGGGAAAATAAGGTGGTATGATGAGCAGTTCTTC. Combining the CDR3 with reference TRBV2 and TRBJ2-1 gives the whole variable domain EPEVTQTPSHQVTQMGQEVILRCVPISNHLYFYWYRQILGQKVEFLVSFYNNEISEKSEIFDDQFSVERPDGSNFTLKIRSTKLEDSAMYFCASSEGGTSGKIRWYDEQFFGPGTRLTVL.

V is TRBV5-6 and J is TRBJ2-7; 7 nucleotides match TRBD1. The length of the CDR3 is 15 residues. With 5 bases clipped from V and 2 bases from J, the junction kept 10 bases outside the gene matches. The germline gives CDR1 SGHDT, CDR2 YYEEEE. The DNA of the CDR3 is TGTGCCAGCAGAACCGTACAGGGGATCCCCTACGAGCAGTACTTC. It specifies CASRTVQGIPYEQYF.

V is TRBV6-5 and J is TRBJ2-7; no reliable D call. Looked up from germline, CDR1 is MNHEY and CDR2 is SVGAGI. V lost 5 bases and J 3 bases, leaving 14 bases between the germline ends. CDR3 length: 14 amino acids. Written as DNA, the CDR3 is TGTGCCAGCAGTCGTATTACGCCGGTCTACGAGCAGTACTTC. Translating it yields CASSRITPVYEQYF.

V is TRBV20-1 and J is TRBJ2-1, with D perhaps TRBD2 (6 bases). V lost 0 bases and J 6 bases, leaving 18 bases between the germline ends. The V gene's germline CDR1 is DFQATT and CDR2 SNEGSKA (reference sequence). CDR3 length: 16 amino acids. The chain's CDR3 is CSARDETSFPGNEQFF. The CDR3, as DNA: TGCAGTGCTAGAGACGAGACTAGTTTTCCGGGCAATGAGCAGTTCTTC.

The chain is built from TRBV27 and TRBJ2-7; D possibly corresponds to TRBD1 (6 bases). This CDR3 has 14 amino acids. Trimming pared 5 bases from V and 6 bases from J, leaving 17 bases between. Germline V gene lookup returns CDR1 MNHEY and CDR2 SMNVEV (reference sequence). CDR3 sequence reads: CASSTRDMGSEQYF. Written as DNA, the CDR3 is TGTGCCAGCAGTACCCGGGACATGGGAAGCGAGCAGTACTTC.

This chain uses TRBV5-4 with TRBJ2-7, with D tentatively TRBD2 (7 bases). The CDR3 length is 17 residues. Trimming removed 0 bases from V and 0 bases from J, with 16 bases in between. Germline-derived CDR1 and CDR2 are SGHNT and YYREEE (reference sequence). The CDR3 is CASSLGGGGTSSYEQYF. Here the CDR3 DNA reads TGTGCCAGCAGCTTGGGGGGGGGCGGAACGAGCTCCTACGAGCAGTACTTC.

The gene calls are TRBV20-1 and TRBJ2-1; D possibly corresponds to TRBD1 (6 bases). V lost 8 bases to trimming and J lost 1 base, with 12 bases between them. The CDR3 is 13 residues long. Germline CDR1 reads DFQATT; CDR2 reads SNEGSKA (reference sequence). The CDR3 DNA follows: TGCAGTACTGTACAGGGATCCTACAATGAGCAGTTCTTC. This gives the protein CSTVQGSYNEQFF.

The chain uses TRBV30 and TRBJ1-4, with a weak D call TRBD1 (6 bases). The CDR3 totals 13 residues. V lost 8 bases and J lost 4, with 14 bases in between. Germline V gene lookup returns CDR1 GTSNPN and CDR2 SVGIG (reference sequence). In nucleotides, the CDR3 is TGTGCCGGGCATAGGGGGGTTAATGAAAAACTGTTTTTT. Protein sequence: CAGHRGVNEKLFF.

The chain uses TRBV19 and TRBJ2-4; 9 nucleotides agree with TRBD1. The length of the CDR3 is 17 residues. The germline CDR1 and CDR2 sequences are LNHDA and SQIVND (reference sequence). J lost 8 bases, V lost 4 bases, and 15 bases had no gene match. In DNA, the CDR3 is TGTGCCAGTAGTACCCCTCCGGACAGGGGCGCTTCACACATTCAGTACTTC. This translates into CASSTPPDRGASHIQYF.

This chain connects TRBV7-9 to TRBJ1-1; D unresolved. Trimming took 1 base from V and 0 from J, leaving 12 bases between them. This CDR3 has 16 amino acids. CDR1 and CDR2 (germline): SEHNR, FQNEAQ (reference sequence). CDR3 nucleotide sequence: TGTGCCAGCAGCTTAGGTTTGGGAGAGATGAACACTGAAGCTTTCTTT. This translates into CASSLGLGEMNTEAFF.

V is TRBV19 and J is TRBJ2-7, with 10 bases fitting TRBD2. Germline V gene lookup returns CDR1 LNHDA and CDR2 SQIVND (reference sequence). This CDR3 comprises 14 residues. V lost 7 bases and J lost 1; bases outside the gene matches: 4. The CDR3 loop reads CASTPAGGSYEQYF. In DNA form, the CDR3 reads TGTGCCAGTACCCCAGCGGGAGGGTCCTACGAGCAGTACTTC.

The chain uses TRBV19 and TRBJ2-7; the D gene is possibly TRBD1 (7 bases). Between the trimmed V and J ends, which lost 3 bases and 0 bases, there was a span of 9 bases. The length of the CDR3 is 14 residues. Germline V gives CDR1 LNHDA, CDR2 SQIVND (reference sequence). The CDR3 loop is CASSIQGGSYEQYF. The CDR3 DNA reads as TGTGCCAGTAGTATTCAGGGGGGCTCCTACGAGCAGTACTTC.

The chain recombines TRBV2 with TRBJ2-5, with 9 bases lining up with TRBD1. The CDR3 length is 14 residues. Germline CDR1 SNHLY, CDR2 FYNNEI. V was pared by 7 bases and J by 4 bases, with 7 bases of the junction left unmatched. The CDR3 region has the DNA TGTGCCAGCAACCCCGGGACAGGGCCAGAGACCCAGTACTTC. Translating it yields CASNPGTGPETQYF.

This clonotype appeared a single time. The genes are TRBV7-2 and TRBJ2-3, with no clear D. The CDR3 is 15 residues long. Looked up from germline, CDR1 is SGHTA and CDR2 is FQGNSA. V lost 4 bases to trimming and J lost 0 bases, with 11 bases between them. The CDR3 DNA reads TGTGCCAGCAGCTCGCCTCTAGAGAGCACAGATACGCAGTATTTT. This encodes CASSSPLESTDTQYF.

The J gene is TRBJ2-7, the V gene TRBV20-1; 7 bases map to TRBD1. V trimming: 5 bases; J trimming: 7 bases; junction bases outside the gene matches: 17. CDR1 and CDR2 (germline): DFQATT, SNEGSKA (reference sequence). The length of the CDR3 is 15 residues. CDR3 sequence (DNA): TGCAGTGCTCCCGGTCGGACAGGACCCTCGGAGGAGCAGTACTTC. It codes for CSAPGRTGPSEEQYF.

The V gene is TRBV12-3 or TRBV12-4, the J gene TRBJ2-5; a weak D match, TRBD1 (6 bases). This CDR3 is 15 amino acids long. V shed 5 bases and J shed 2 bases, with 15 bases lying between them. Here the CDR3 DNA reads TGTGCCAGCAGTCGAACAGGGAGTCGACAAGAGACCCAGTACTTC. It is translated as CASSRTGSRQETQYF.

The chain couples TRBV2 to TRBJ2-2; D might be TRBD2 (6 bases). V was cut by 4 bases and J by 2 bases, with 11 bases left in between. CDR1 and CDR2 from the germline V gene are SNHLY and FYNNEI. This CDR3 spans 15 amino acids. The CDR3 spells CASSGRRVNTGELFF. The CDR3 region has the DNA TGTGCCAGCAGTGGTCGGAGGGTCAACACCGGGGAGCTGTTTTTT.